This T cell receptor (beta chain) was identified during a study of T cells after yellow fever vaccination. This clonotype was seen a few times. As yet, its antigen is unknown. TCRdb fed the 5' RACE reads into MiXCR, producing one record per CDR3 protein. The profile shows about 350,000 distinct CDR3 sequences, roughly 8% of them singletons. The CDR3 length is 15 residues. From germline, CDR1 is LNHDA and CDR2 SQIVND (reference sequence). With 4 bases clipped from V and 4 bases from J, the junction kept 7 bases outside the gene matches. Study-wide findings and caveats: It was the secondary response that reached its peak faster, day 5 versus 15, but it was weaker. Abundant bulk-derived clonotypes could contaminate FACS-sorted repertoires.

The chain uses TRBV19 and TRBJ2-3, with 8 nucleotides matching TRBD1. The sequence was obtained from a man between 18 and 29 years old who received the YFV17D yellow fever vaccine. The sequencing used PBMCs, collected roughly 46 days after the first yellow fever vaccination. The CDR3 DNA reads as TGTGCCAGTAGTAGGACAGGGCTTTTCGCAGATACGCAGTATTTT. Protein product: CASSRTGLFADTQYF. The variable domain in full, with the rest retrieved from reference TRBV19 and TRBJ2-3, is DGGITQSPKYLFRKEGQNVTLSCEQNLNHDAMYWYRQDPGQGLRLIYYSQIVNDFQKGDIAEGYSVSREKKESFPLTVTSAQKNPTAFYLCASSRTGLFADTQYFGPGTRLTVL.